Each of the 8 T cell receptor beta chains below was sequenced from the same sample in a study of blood T cell repertoires in COVID-19. Measured with immunoSEQ multiplex PCR; TCRdb has only the in-frame clones, and not every one. The sample holds roughly 32,000 clones, approximately 91% seen once. The specimen was peripheral blood. Receptors originate from a man aged 60 to 75 with acute or convalescent COVID-19.

V gene TRBV6-5 combines with J gene TRBJ1-2, with D maybe TRBD1 (6 bases). Germline lookup yields CDR1 MNHEY and CDR2 SVGAGI. The CDR3 runs 14 residues. Trimming pared 2 bases from V and 8 bases from J, leaving 15 bases between. The CDR3 loop is CASSYRSRGGGYTF. DNA for the CDR3: TGTGCCAGCAGTTACCGGAGCCGAGGGGGAGGCTACACCTTC.

This clone was recorded only once. The chain has TRBV6-5 and TRBJ2-5, with 9 bases lining up with TRBD1. V dropped 7 bases and J dropped 2; count of bases not matched to a gene: 5. The length of the CDR3 is 14 residues. CDR1 and CDR2 from the germline V gene are MNHEY and SVGAGI. DNA of the CDR3: TGTGCCAGCAAGGACAGGGGCGATCAAGAGACCCAGTACTTC. Translation gives CASKDRGDQETQYF.

The chain has TRBV2 and TRBJ2-5; TRBD2 might be the D (6 bases). V was clipped by 4 bases and J by 7 bases, with 13 bases between them. Germline CDR1 and CDR2: SNHLY and FYNNEI. This CDR3 region has 13 residues. CDR3 residues: CASSGVRAGTQYF. The DNA of the CDR3 is TGTGCCAGCAGTGGGGTGAGAGCGGGGACCCAGTACTTC.

The V and J genes are TRBV5-4 and TRBJ2-5; 14 bases are a match to TRBD2. The CDR3 consists of 16 residues. Trimming took 4 bases from V and 5 from J; bases not matched to a gene: 7. Looked up from germline, CDR1 is SGHNT and CDR2 is YYREEE (reference sequence). CDR3 coding DNA: TGTGCCAGCAGCCCCGGACTAGCGGGAGGAGAGGAGACCCAGTACTTC. Translated: CASSPGLAGGEETQYF.

The V call is TRBV28, the J call TRBJ1-2; possibly TRBD1 for D (6 bases). V was trimmed by 3 bases and J by 5 bases, leaving 7 bases between them. Germline V lookup: CDR1 MDHEN, CDR2 SYDVKM. The CDR3 runs 12 residues. CDR3 residues: CASSFRGYGYTF. The CDR3 DNA reads TGTGCCAGCAGTTTCAGGGGTTATGGCTACACCTTC.

The chain employs TRBV5-4 and TRBJ2-1; D is unclear. Trimming left V 2 bases short and J 10 bases short, with 10 bases between. Germline assignment: CDR1 SGHNT and CDR2 YYREEE (reference sequence). The CDR3 runs to 12 residues. CDR3 loop: CASSFGVVEQFF. The CDR3 bases are TGTGCCAGCAGCTTCGGAGTAGTCGAGCAGTTCTTC. Looking up the rest from reference TRBV5-4 and TRBJ2-1 gives the full variable domain: ETGVTQSPTHLIKTRGQQVTLRCSSQSGHNTVSWYQQALGQGPQFIFQYYREEENGRGNFPPRFSGLQFPNYSSELNVNALELDDSALYLCASSFGVVEQFFGPGTRLTVL.

The chain has TRBV6-5 and TRBJ1-1; D is undetermined. The germline gives CDR1 MNHEY, CDR2 SVGAGI. The ends were cut back, 8 bases at V and 3 bases at J, with 13 bases in the middle. The CDR3 covers 13 residues. The CDR3 nucleotides are TGTGCCAGCTTTTTGGGGAGGTACACTGAAGCTTTCTTT. This translates into CASFLGRYTEAFF.

This rearrangement joins TRBV5-1 to TRBJ1-6, with D unclear. The germline CDR1 and CDR2 sequences are SGHRS and YFSETQ. Between the trimmed V and J ends, which lost 4 bases and 6 bases, there was a span of 11 bases. The length of the CDR3 is 14 residues. The chain's CDR3 is CASSGRESNSPLHF. CDR3 bases: TGCGCCAGCAGCGGCCGGGAGTCTAATTCACCCCTCCACTTT.